The 28 T cell receptor beta chains listed next were all sequenced from one sample in a study of blood T cell repertoires in COVID-19. Assay used: immunoSEQ multiplex PCR; TCRdb lists only in-frame clones, some missing. The sample has 150,000 or so clones, about 85% seen once. Specimen: peripheral blood. These receptors originate from a woman in her seventies with COVID-19, enrolled during active disease.

This chain uses TRBV25-1 with TRBJ1-1; D is unresolved. Trimming stripped 3 bases from V and 0 bases from J, with 14 bases between. The CDR3 is 16 amino acids. The germline gives CDR1 MGHDK, CDR2 SYGVNS. The CDR3 bases are TGTGCCAGCAGTGACCGAACTAAAAGCCTGAACACTGAAGCTTTCTTT. Its protein product is CASSDRTKSLNTEAFF.

As to this clone: One end of the junction is discordant with germline, which a read error may explain. J is TRBJ2-5 and V is TRBV7-7; TRBD2 aligns across 9 bases. The CDR3 runs 17 residues. Germline CDR1 SSHAT, CDR2 FNYEAQ (reference sequence). The CDR3 is CASSLGSSGGPQETQYF. Here the CDR3 DNA reads TGTGCTAGCAGCTTAGGGAGTAGCGGGGGCCCCCAAGAGACCCAGTACTTC.

CDR3 in DNA: TGTGCCAGCAGGGACAGGGTGGCCAATTCACCCCTCCACTTT. Amino acids: CASRDRVANSPLHF. This rearrangement joins TRBV2 to TRBJ1-6; 8 nucleotides match TRBD1. The germline V gene has CDR1 SNHLY and CDR2 FYNNEI. The CDR3 is 14 amino acids. Trimming removed 6 bases from V and 7 bases from J; junction bases left unmatched: 5.

The J gene is TRBJ1-5, the V gene TRBV6-2 or TRBV6-3; 10 nucleotides align to TRBD1. Germline CDR1 MNHEY, CDR2 SVGEGT. The CDR3 has 15 amino acids. V shed 6 bases, J shed 8 bases, and the junction held 10 bases outside the gene matches. This chain's CDR3 is CASSNGGTGEKPQHF. CDR3 nucleotides: TGTGCCAGCAGCAACGGCGGGACAGGGGAGAAGCCCCAGCATTTT.

The chain uses TRBV29-1 and TRBJ1-2; D remains ambiguous. The ends were cut back, 4 bases at V and 8 bases at J, with 14 bases in the middle. CDR1 SQVTM and CDR2 ANQGSEA come from the germline V gene. The CDR3 contains 12 residues. This CDR3 reads CSVVGVQKGYTF. The CDR3 DNA reads TGCAGCGTTGTGGGCGTCCAAAAAGGCTACACCTTC.

The J gene is TRBJ2-1, the V gene TRBV9, with TRBD2 matching 12 bases. The CDR3 length is 15 residues. CDR1 and CDR2 (germline): SGDLS, YYNGEE. Trimming at V came to 4 bases and at J to 4 bases, leaving 3 bases not matched to a gene. CDR3 coding DNA: TGTGCCAGCAGCCTCCTAGCGGGGGGGTACAATGAGCAGTTCTTC. Protein product: CASSLLAGGYNEQFF.

The chain links TRBV4-3 to TRBJ2-2, with a weak D call TRBD2 (6 bases). The CDR3 is made up of 14 amino acids. Trimming removed 0 bases at V and 6 bases at J, with 8 bases between. The germline CDR1 and CDR2 sequences are LGHNA and YSLEER. This CDR3 reads CASSQDGGPGELFF. CDR3 nucleotide sequence: TGCGCCAGCAGCCAAGACGGGGGTCCCGGGGAGCTGTTTTTT.

The sample holds one count of this clone. J is TRBJ1-1 and V is TRBV6-6; D remains ambiguous. Germline V gives CDR1 MNHNY, CDR2 SVGAGI (reference sequence). This CDR3 spans 14 amino acids. With 7 bases removed from V and 1 base from J, the gap between germline ends came to 13 bases. The chain's CDR3 is CASKVKSTNTEAFF. The CDR3 DNA sequence: TGTGCCAGCAAAGTAAAGTCTACGAACACTGAAGCTTTCTTT.

The chain is built from TRBV6-5 and TRBJ2-1; 7 nucleotides line up with TRBD1. J was trimmed by 4 bases and V by 2 bases; bases with no gene match: 2. CDR3 size: 14 residues. CDR1 and CDR2 from the germline V gene are MNHEY and SVGAGI. The CDR3 protein is CASSYRGQYNEQFF. CDR3 DNA sequence: TGTGCCAGCAGTTACCGGGGACAGTACAATGAGCAGTTCTTC.

Remarks on this clone: The identical CDR3 is also encoded by other nucleotide sequences in the sample. V gene TRBV5-1 combines with J gene TRBJ1-2; D call uncertain. The ends were cut back, 0 bases at V and 1 base at J, with 7 bases in the middle. The CDR3 is made up of 14 amino acids. Germline assignment: CDR1 SGHRS and CDR2 YFSETQ. CDR3 sequence reads: CASSLEPGNYGYTF. As DNA, the CDR3 is TGCGCCAGCAGCTTGGAGCCGGGTAACTATGGCTACACCTTC.

The chain is built from TRBV7-2 and TRBJ1-2, with TRBD1 matching over 12 bases. This CDR3 contains 16 residues. CDR1 is SGHTA, CDR2 FQGNSA, per germline. Trimming at V came to 5 bases and at J to 4 bases, leaving 8 bases not matched to a gene. DNA for the CDR3: TGTGCCAGCAGCCGGGGACAGGGGGCGGTAGGCTATGGCTACACCTTC. It is translated as CASSRGQGAVGYGYTF.

V is TRBV7-6 and J is TRBJ1-2; 9 bases map to TRBD1. Trimming cost V 3 bases and J 2 bases; bases outside gene matches: 10. Germline V gene data show CDR1 as SGHVS and CDR2 as FNYEAQ. The CDR3 consists of 17 residues. The CDR3 here is CASSFFYRGRGNYGYTF. The DNA of the CDR3 is TGTGCCAGCAGCTTCTTCTACAGGGGGCGCGGGAACTATGGCTACACCTTC.

This clone has only a few counts. The genes are TRBV29-1 and TRBJ1-4; 7 bases fit TRBD1. The CDR3 is made up of 14 amino acids. After removal of 6 bases from V and 5 bases from J, the junction contained 9 bases not matched to a gene. In germline, CDR1 is SQVTM, CDR2 ANQGSEA. The CDR3 loop is CSVQPGQLNEKLFF. In DNA, the CDR3 is TGCAGCGTCCAACCGGGACAGCTAAATGAAAAACTGTTTTTT.

This chain joins TRBV19 and TRBJ1-1; 7 bases match TRBD1. The germline gives CDR1 LNHDA, CDR2 SQIVND (reference sequence). The CDR3 consists of 15 residues. The V gene end was trimmed by 0 bases and the J gene end by 6 bases; junction bases not matched to a gene: 7. Here the CDR3 reads CASSIDGRGSSEAFF. CDR3 DNA sequence: TGTGCCAGTAGTATAGACGGCAGGGGGTCTTCTGAAGCTTTCTTT.

This clone was recorded at least ten times. The genes are TRBV3-1 (or the pseudogene TRBV3-2) and TRBJ2-7; weak D call: TRBD1 (6 bases). V lost 3 bases to trimming and J lost 4 bases, with 19 bases between them. Per germline, CDR1 LGHDT and CDR2 YNNKEL (reference sequence). The CDR3 extends over 16 amino acids. CDR3: CASSHRGTGSEYEQYF. In DNA, the CDR3 is TGTGCCAGCAGCCACAGGGGTACGGGTTCTGAATACGAGCAGTACTTC.

This chain joins TRBV24-1 and TRBJ2-2, with unresolved D. The CDR3 totals 12 residues. From germline, CDR1 is KGHDR and CDR2 SFDVKD. Trimming took 9 bases from V and 4 from J, leaving 8 bases between them. In DNA form, the CDR3 reads TGTGCCACCGGGCGTCTCACCGGGGAGCTGTTTTTT. Its translation is CATGRLTGELFF.

CDR3 loop: CSGGTGGNEQYF. The CDR3, as DNA: TGCAGCGGGGGGACAGGGGGTAACGAGCAGTACTTC. The genes are TRBV29-1 and TRBJ2-7; 11 nucleotides line up with TRBD1. The CDR3 has 12 residues. V lost 7 bases, J lost 5 bases, and 4 bases stayed unmatched. Germline V gene sequence: CDR1 SQVTM, CDR2 ANQGSEA.

The chain employs TRBV19 and TRBJ1-5; D is ambiguous. Trimming took 5 bases from V and 2 from J, leaving 16 bases between them. The CDR3 totals 16 residues. Germline values: CDR1 LNHDA, CDR2 SQIVND (reference sequence). This chain's CDR3 is CASSGGRGTGNQPQHF. The CDR3, as DNA: TGTGCCAGTAGTGGAGGGCGGGGTACGGGCAATCAGCCCCAGCATTTT.

This chain connects TRBV2 to TRBJ1-1; D not certain. Germline assignment: CDR1 SNHLY and CDR2 FYNNEI. Trimming took off 6 bases at V and 9 bases at J, with 11 bases between the two ends. This CDR3 is 11 amino acids long. The CDR3 nucleotides are TGTGCCAGCAGGGAGGGTAATAAAGCTTTCTTT. Its translation is CASREGNKAFF.

The rearrangement uses TRBV7-3 and TRBJ1-1, with D perhaps TRBD1 (6 bases). CDR3 length equals 15 residues. The germline V gene encodes CDR1 SGHTA and CDR2 FQGTGA. With 5 bases removed from V and 5 bases from J, the gap between germline ends came to 18 bases. CDR3 sequence reads: CASSLIGGLATEAFF. The CDR3 nucleotides read TGTGCCAGCAGCCTCATCGGGGGGCTAGCGACTGAAGCTTTCTTT.

This clone was detected a few times. CDR3 coding DNA: TGTGCCAGTACCAGGGGAAATTCACCCCTCCACTTT. It is translated as CASTRGNSPLHF. This chain connects TRBV19 to TRBJ1-6, with D possibly TRBD1 on 6 matching bases. Trimming pared 7 bases from V and 7 bases from J, leaving 8 bases between. Germline V gene sequence: CDR1 LNHDA, CDR2 SQIVND (reference sequence). The CDR3 is 12 amino acids.

This chain connects TRBV28 to TRBJ1-6; the D is unclear. This CDR3 has 16 residues. Trimming took off 6 bases at V and 5 bases at J, with 17 bases between the two ends. Germline V gives CDR1 MDHEN, CDR2 SYDVKM. CDR3 bases: TGTGCCAGCAGCTCCCTCGGCGGCTTTGATAATTCACCCCTCCACTTT. It yields the protein CASSSLGGFDNSPLHF.

V usage is TRBV6-6 and J usage is TRBJ1-6; the D is unclear. Looked up from germline, CDR1 is MNHNY and CDR2 is SVGAGI (reference sequence). V was clipped by 8 bases and J by 4 bases, with 9 bases between them. The CDR3 loop spans 13 amino acids. This CDR3 is CASCDKYNSPLHF. In nucleotides, the CDR3 is TGTGCCAGCTGCGACAAGTATAATTCACCCCTCCACTTT.

The chain is built from TRBV3-1 (or the pseudogene TRBV3-2) and TRBJ2-1; TRBD2 aligns across 8 bases. The CDR3 runs 12 residues. Germline CDR1 LGHDT, CDR2 YNNKEL (reference sequence). V gave up 4 bases and J gave up 9 bases; unmatched junction bases: 2. The CDR3: CASSPLAGEQFF. The CDR3 DNA is TGTGCCAGCAGCCCCCTAGCGGGTGAGCAGTTCTTC.

The chain links TRBV27 to TRBJ1-2, with TRBD1 as a possible D gene (5 bases). Trimming removed 2 bases from V and 4 bases from J, with 8 bases in between. CDR3 size: 13 residues. Germline V gene lookup returns CDR1 MNHEY and CDR2 SMNVEV (reference sequence). DNA for the CDR3: TGTGCCAGCAGTTTAGGAAGGGGCTATGGCTACACCTTC. Its protein is CASSLGRGYGYTF.

The chain employs TRBV5-6 and TRBJ1-1; D possibly corresponds to TRBD1 (5 bases). This CDR3 contains 14 residues. Trimming left V 0 bases short and J 7 bases short, with 13 bases between. Germline V CDR1 and CDR2: SGHDT, YYEEEE. CDR3 nucleotides: TGTGCCAGCAGCTTGGCGGGGGGATATGGTGAAGCTTTCTTT. This sequence encodes CASSLAGGYGEAFF.

The J gene is TRBJ1-5, the V gene TRBV6-2 or TRBV6-3, with no clear D. Trimming stripped 5 bases from V and 8 bases from J, with 13 bases between. Germline assignment: CDR1 MNHEY and CDR2 SVGEGT. There are 13 residues in the CDR3. CDR3: CASSNTNGEPQHF. Written as DNA, the CDR3 is TGTGCCAGCAGTAACACCAACGGGGAGCCCCAGCATTTT.

This clone came up a few times. V is TRBV11-2 and J is TRBJ2-3; TRBD1 might be the D (6 bases). This CDR3 is 15 amino acids long. Trimming removed 2 bases from V and 2 bases from J, with 11 bases in between. The germline V gene has CDR1 SGHAT and CDR2 FQNNGV. The CDR3 nucleotides read TGTGCCAGCAGCTTAAATCCGGGACACACAGATACGCAGTATTTT. Translating it yields CASSLNPGHTDTQYF.